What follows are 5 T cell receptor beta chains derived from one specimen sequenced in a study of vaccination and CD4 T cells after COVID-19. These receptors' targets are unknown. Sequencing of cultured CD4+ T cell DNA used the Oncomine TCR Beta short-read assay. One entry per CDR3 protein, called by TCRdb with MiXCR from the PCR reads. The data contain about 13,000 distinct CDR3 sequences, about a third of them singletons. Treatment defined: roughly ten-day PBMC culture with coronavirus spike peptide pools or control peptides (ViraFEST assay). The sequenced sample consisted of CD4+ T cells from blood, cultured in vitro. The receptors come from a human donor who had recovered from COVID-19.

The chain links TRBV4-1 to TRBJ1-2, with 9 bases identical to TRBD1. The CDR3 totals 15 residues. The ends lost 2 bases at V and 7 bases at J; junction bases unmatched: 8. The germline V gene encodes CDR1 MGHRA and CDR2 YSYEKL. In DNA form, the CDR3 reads TGCGCCAGCAGCCAACCGGCACAGGGGGCCAGTGGCTACACCTTC. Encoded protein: CASSQPAQGASGYTF.

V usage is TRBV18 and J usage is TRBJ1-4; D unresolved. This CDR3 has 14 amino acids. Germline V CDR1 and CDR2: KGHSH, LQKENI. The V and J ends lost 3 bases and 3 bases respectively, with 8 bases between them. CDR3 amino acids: CASSPGSPNEKLFF. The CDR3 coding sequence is TGTGCCAGCTCACCGGGGAGTCCTAATGAAAAACTGTTTTTT.

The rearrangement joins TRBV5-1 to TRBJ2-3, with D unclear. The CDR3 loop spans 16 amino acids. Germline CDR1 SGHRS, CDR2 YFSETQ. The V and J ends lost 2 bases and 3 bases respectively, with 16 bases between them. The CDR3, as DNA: TGCGCCAGCAGCTTTACCGGGCCATCCCCGACAGATACGCAGTATTTT. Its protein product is CASSFTGPSPTDTQYF.

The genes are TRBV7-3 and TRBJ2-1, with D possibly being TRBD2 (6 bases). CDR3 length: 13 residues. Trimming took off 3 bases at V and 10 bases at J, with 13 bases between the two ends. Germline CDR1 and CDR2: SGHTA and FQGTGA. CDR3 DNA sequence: TGTGCCAGCAGCTTGAACCGGGACTTCGAGCAGTTCTTC. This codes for CASSLNRDFEQFF.

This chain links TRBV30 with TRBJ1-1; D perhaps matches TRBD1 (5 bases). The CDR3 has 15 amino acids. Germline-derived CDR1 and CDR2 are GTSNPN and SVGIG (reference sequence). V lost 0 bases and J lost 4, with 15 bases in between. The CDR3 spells CAWSVIRGMGTEAFF. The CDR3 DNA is TGTGCCTGGAGTGTGATTCGGGGGATGGGCACTGAAGCTTTCTTT. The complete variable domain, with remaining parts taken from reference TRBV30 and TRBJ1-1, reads SQTIHQWPATLVQPVGSPLSLECTVEGTSNPNLYWYRQAAGRGLQLLFYSVGIGQISSEVPQNLSASRPQDRQFILSSKKLLLSDSGFYLCAWSVIRGMGTEAFFGQGTRLTVV.